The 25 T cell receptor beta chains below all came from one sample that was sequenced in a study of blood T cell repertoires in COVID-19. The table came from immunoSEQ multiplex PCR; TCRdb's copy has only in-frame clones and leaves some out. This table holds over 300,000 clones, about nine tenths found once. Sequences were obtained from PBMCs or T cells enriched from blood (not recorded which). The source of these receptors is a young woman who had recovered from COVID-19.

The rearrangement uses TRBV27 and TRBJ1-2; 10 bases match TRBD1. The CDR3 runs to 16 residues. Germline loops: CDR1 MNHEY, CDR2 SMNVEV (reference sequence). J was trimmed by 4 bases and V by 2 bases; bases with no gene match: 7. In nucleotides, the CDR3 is TGTGCCAGCAGTTTAACCGCGACAGGGGGCAGCTATGGCTACACCTTC. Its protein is CASSLTATGGSYGYTF.

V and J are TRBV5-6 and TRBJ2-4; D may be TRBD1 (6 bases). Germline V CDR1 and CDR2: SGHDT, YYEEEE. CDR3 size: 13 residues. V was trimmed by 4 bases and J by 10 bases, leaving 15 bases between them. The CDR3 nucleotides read TGTGCCAGCAGCGTGGCAGGGGCGCCGATTCAGTACTTC. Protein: CASSVAGAPIQYF.

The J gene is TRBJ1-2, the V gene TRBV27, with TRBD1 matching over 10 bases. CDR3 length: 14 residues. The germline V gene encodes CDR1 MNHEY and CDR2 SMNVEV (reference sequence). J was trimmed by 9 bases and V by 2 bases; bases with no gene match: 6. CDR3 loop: CASSLRDRGPSYTF. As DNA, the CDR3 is TGTGCCAGCAGTTTAAGGGACAGGGGACCTAGCTACACCTTC.

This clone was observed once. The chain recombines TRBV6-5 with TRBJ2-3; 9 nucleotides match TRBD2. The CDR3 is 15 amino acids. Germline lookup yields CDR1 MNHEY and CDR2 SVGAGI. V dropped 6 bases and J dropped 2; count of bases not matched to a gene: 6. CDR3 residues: CASSRGGGVTDTQYF. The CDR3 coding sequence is TGTGCCAGCAGCCGAGGCGGGGGGGTCACAGATACGCAGTATTTT.

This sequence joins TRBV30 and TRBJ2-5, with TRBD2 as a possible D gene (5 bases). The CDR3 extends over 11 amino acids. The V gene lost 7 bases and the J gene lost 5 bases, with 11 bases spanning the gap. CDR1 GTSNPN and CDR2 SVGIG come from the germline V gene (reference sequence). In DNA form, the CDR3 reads TGTGCCTTGGACTGGCGGGAGACCCAGTACTTC. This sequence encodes CALDWRETQYF.

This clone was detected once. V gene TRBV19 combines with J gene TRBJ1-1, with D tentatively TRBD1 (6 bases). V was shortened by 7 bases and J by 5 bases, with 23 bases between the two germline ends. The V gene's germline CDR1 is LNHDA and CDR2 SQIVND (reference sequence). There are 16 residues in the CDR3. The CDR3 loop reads CASTGQSQRRETEAFF. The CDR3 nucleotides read TGTGCCAGTACTGGACAGAGCCAGCGGAGAGAGACTGAAGCTTTCTTT.

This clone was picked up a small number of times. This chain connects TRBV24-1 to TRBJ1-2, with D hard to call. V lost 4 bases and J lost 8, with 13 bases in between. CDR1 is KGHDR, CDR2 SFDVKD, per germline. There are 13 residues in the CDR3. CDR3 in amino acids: CATSEAKEKGYTF. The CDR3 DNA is TGTGCCACCAGTGAGGCGAAGGAGAAGGGCTACACCTTC.

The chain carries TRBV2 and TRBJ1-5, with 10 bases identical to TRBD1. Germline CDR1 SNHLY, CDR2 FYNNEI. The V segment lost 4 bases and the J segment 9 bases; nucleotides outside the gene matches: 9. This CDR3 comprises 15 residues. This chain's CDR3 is CASSGGDRGIRPQHF. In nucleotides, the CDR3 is TGTGCCAGCAGTGGGGGGGACAGGGGTATTCGGCCCCAGCATTTT.

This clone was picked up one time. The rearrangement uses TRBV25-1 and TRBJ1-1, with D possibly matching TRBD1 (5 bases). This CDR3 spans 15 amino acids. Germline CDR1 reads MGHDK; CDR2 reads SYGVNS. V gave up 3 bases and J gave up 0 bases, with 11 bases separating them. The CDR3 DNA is TGTGCCAGCAGTGACAACAGGTTGATGAACACTGAAGCTTTCTTT. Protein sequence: CASSDNRLMNTEAFF.

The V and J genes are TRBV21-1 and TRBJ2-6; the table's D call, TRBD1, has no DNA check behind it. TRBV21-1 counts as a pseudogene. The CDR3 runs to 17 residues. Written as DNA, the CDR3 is TGTGCCAGCAGCAAAAGAGTTGGGGCCTCTGGGGCCAACGTCCTGACTTTC. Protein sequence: CASSKRVGASGANVLTF.

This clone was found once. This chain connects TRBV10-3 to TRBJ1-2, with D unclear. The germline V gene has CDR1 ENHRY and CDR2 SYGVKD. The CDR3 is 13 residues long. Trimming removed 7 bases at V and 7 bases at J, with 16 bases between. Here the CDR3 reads CAITPVPLRGYTF. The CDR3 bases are TGTGCCATCACTCCCGTTCCGCTGCGTGGCTACACCTTC.

This chain's CDR3 is CASSAPADSNQPQHF. The CDR3 nucleotides read TGTGCCAGCAGTGCCCCCGCGGATAGCAATCAGCCCCAGCATTTT. This sequence joins TRBV2 and TRBJ1-5, with D hard to call. Germline loops: CDR1 SNHLY, CDR2 FYNNEI. The V and J ends lost 4 bases and 0 bases respectively, with 10 bases between them. The CDR3 runs to 15 residues.

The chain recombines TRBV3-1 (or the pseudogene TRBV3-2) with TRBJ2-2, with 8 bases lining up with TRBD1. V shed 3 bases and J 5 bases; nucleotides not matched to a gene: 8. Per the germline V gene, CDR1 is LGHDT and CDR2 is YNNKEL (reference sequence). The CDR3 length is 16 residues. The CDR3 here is CASSHAGTGRTGELFF. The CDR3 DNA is TGTGCCAGCAGCCACGCCGGGACAGGCCGGACCGGGGAGCTGTTTTTT.

The CDR3 DNA is TGTGCCAGCAGTGTTATGGCGGATTACAATCAGCCCCAGCATTTT. As protein: CASSVMADYNQPQHF. The chain has TRBV2 and TRBJ1-5; D ambiguous. CDR3 size: 15 residues. Germline assignment: CDR1 SNHLY and CDR2 FYNNEI. With 4 bases removed from V and 3 bases from J, the gap between germline ends came to 13 bases.

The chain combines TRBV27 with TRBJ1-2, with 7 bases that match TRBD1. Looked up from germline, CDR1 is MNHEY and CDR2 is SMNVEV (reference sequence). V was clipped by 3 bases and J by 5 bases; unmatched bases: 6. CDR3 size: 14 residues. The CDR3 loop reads CASSLRGRGYGYTF. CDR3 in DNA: TGTGCCAGCAGTTTGAGGGGGCGCGGGTATGGCTACACCTTC.

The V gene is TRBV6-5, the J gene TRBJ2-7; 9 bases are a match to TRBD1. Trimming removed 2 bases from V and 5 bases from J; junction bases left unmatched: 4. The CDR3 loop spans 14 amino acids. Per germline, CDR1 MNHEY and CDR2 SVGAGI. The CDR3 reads CASSYGQGIDEQYF. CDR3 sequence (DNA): TGTGCCAGCAGTTACGGACAGGGGATCGACGAGCAGTACTTC.

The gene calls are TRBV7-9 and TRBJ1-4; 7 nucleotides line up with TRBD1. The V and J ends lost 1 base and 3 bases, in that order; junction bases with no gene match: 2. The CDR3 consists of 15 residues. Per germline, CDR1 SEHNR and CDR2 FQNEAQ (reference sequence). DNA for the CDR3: TGTGCCAGCAGCTTAGAGGGGGCCTCTAATGAAAAACTGTTTTTT. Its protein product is CASSLEGASNEKLFF.

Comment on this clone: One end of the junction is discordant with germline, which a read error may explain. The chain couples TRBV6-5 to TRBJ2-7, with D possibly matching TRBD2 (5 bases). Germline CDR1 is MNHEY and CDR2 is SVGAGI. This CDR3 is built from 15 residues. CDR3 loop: CASSYPREGDYEQYF. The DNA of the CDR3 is TGTGCCAGCAGTTACCCCAGAGAGGGAGATTACGAGCAGTACTTT.

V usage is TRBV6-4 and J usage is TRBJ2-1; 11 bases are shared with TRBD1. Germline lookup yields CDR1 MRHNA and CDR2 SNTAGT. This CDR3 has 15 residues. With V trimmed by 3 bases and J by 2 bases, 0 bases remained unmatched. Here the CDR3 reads CASSEGQGAYNEQFF. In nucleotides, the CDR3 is TGTGCCAGCAGTGAGGGACAGGGGGCCTACAATGAGCAGTTCTTC.

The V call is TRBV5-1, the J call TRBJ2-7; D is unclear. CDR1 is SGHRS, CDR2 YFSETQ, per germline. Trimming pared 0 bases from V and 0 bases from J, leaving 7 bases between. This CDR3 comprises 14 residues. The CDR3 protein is CASSLVAYSYEQYF. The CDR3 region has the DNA TGCGCCAGCAGCTTGGTCGCCTACTCCTACGAGCAGTACTTC.

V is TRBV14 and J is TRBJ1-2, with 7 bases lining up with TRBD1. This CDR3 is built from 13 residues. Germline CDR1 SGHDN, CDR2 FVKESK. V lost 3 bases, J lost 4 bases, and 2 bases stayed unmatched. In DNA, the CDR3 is TGTGCCAGCAGCCAGGGACAGACCTATGGCTACACCTTC. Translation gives CASSQGQTYGYTF.

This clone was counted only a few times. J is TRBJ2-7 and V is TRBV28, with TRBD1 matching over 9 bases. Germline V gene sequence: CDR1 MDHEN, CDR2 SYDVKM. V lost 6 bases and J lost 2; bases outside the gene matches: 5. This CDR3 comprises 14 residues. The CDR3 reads CASSPGTGTYEQYF. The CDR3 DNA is TGTGCCAGCAGCCCCGGGACAGGGACCTACGAGCAGTACTTC.

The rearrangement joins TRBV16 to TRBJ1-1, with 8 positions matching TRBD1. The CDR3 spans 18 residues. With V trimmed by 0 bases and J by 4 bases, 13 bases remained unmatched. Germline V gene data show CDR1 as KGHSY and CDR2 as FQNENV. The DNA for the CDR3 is TGTGCCAGCAGCCAATCGATTGGCTCCAGGGGGCCGGGCACTGAAGCTTTCTTT. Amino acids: CASSQSIGSRGPGTEAFF.

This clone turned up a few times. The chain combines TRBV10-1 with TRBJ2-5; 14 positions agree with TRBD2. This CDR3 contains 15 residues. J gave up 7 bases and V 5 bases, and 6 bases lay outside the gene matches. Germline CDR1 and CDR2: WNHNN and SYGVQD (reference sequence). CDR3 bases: TGCGCCAGCAGTCCCGGGACTAGCGGGAGCTTGACCCAGTACTTC. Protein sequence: CASSPGTSGSLTQYF.

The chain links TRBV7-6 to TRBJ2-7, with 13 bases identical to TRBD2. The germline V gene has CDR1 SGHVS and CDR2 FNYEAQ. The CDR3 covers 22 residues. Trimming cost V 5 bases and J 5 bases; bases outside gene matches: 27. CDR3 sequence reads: CASSHSKLVLAGGCFASDEQYF. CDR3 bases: TGTGCCAGCAGCCACTCGAAATTGGTACTAGCGGGAGGGTGCTTCGCTTCTGACGAGCAGTACTTC.